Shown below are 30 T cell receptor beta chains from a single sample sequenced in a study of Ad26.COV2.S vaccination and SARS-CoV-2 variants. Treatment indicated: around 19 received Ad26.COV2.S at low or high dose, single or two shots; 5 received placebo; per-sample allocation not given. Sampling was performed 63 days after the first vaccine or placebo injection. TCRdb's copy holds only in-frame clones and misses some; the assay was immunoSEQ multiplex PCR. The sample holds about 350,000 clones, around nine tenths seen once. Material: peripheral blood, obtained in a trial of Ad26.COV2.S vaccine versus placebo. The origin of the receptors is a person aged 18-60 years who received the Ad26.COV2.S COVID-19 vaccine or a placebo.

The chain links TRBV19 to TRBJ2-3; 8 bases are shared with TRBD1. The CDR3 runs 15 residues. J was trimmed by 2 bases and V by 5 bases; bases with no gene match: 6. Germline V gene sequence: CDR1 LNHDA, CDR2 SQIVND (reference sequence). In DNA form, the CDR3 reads TGTGCCAGTAGTCCGAGGACAGGGACCACAGATACGCAGTATTTT. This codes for CASSPRTGTTDTQYF.

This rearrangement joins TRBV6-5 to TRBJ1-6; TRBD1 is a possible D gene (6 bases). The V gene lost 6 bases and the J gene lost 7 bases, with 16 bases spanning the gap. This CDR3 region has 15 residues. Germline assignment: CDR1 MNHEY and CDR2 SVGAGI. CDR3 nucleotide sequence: TGTGCCAGCAGGAAACAGGGAACACAGAATTCACCCCTCCACTTT. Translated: CASRKQGTQNSPLHF.

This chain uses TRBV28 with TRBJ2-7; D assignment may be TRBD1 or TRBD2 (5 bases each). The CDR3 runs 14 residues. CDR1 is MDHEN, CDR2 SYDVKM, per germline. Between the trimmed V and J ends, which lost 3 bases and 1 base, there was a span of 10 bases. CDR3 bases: TGTGCCAGCAGTTTGGGGGATCGGTCCTACGAGCAGTACTTC. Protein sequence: CASSLGDRSYEQYF. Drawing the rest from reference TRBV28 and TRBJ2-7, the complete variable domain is DVKVTQSSRYLVKRTGEKVFLECVQDMDHENMFWYRQDPGLGLRLIYFSYDVKMKEKGDIPEGYSVSREKKERFSLILESASTNQTSMYLCASSLGDRSYEQYFGPGTRLTVT.

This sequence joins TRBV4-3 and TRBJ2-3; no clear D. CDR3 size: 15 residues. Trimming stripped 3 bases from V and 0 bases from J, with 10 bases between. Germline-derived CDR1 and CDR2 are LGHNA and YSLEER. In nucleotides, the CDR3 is TGCGCCAGCAGCCAGACCTACCTTAGCACAGATACGCAGTATTTT. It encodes CASSQTYLSTDTQYF.

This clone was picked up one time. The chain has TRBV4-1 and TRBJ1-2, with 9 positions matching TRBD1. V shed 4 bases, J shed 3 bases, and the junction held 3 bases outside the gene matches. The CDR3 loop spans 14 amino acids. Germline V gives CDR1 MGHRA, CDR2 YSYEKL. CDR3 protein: CASSPTGGHYGYTF. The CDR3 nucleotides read TGCGCCAGCAGCCCTACAGGGGGCCACTATGGCTACACCTTC.

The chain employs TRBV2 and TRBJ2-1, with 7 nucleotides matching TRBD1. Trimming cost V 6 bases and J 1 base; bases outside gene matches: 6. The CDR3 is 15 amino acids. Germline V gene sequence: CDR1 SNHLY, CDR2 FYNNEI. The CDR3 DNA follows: TGTGCCAGCAGCAATGACAGGGCTTCCTACAATGAGCAGTTCTTC. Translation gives CASSNDRASYNEQFF.

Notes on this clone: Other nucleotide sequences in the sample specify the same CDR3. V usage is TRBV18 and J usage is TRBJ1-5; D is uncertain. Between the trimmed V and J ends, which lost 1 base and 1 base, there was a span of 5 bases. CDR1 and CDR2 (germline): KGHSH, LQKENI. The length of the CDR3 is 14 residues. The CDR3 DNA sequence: TGTGCCAGCTCACCACAGGGAAGCAATCAGCCCCAGCATTTT. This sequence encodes CASSPQGSNQPQHF.

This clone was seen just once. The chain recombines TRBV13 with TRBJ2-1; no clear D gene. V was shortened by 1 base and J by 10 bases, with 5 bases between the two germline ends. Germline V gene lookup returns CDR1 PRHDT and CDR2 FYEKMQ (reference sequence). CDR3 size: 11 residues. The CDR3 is CASSLEFEQFF. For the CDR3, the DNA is TGTGCCAGCAGCTTAGAATTCGAGCAGTTCTTC.

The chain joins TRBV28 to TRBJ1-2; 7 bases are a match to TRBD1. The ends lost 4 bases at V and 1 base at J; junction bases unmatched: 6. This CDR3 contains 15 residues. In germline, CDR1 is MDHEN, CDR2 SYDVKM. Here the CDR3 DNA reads TGTGCCAGCAGTTCAACAGGGGCGGGTAACTATGGCTACACCTTC. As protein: CASSSTGAGNYGYTF.

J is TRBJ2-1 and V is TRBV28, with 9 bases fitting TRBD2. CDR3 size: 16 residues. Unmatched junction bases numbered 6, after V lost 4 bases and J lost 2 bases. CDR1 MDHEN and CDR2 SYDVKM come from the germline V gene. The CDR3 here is CASSSLRGRAYNEQFF. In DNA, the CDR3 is TGTGCCAGCAGTTCCCTACGCGGGAGGGCCTACAATGAGCAGTTCTTC.

The chain's CDR3 is CASSQDEGGSADEKLFF. In DNA, the CDR3 is TGCGCCAGCAGCCAAGATGAGGGGGGGAGTGCCGATGAAAAACTGTTTTTT. The genes are TRBV4-3 and TRBJ1-4, with TRBD1 as a possible D gene (6 bases). With 0 bases removed from V and 6 bases from J, the gap between germline ends came to 17 bases. Looked up from germline, CDR1 is LGHNA and CDR2 is YSLEER. The CDR3 covers 17 residues.

The CDR3 region has the DNA TGCGCCAGCAGCCACAGACAGGGGGGTGGCTACACCTTC. Translation: CASSHRQGGGYTF. V usage is TRBV4-3 and J usage is TRBJ1-2, with 9 bases identical to TRBD1. Germline CDR1 is LGHNA and CDR2 is YSLEER. Trimming cost V 3 bases and J 7 bases; bases outside gene matches: 3. The CDR3 spans 13 residues.

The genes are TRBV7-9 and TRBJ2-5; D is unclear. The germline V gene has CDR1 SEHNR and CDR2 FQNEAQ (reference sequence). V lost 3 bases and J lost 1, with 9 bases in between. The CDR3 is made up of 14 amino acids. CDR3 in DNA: TGTGCCAGCAGCTTCGGACGAGTCCAAGAGACCCAGTACTTC. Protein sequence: CASSFGRVQETQYF. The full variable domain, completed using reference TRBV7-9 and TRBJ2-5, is DTGVSQNPRHKITKRGQNVTFRCDPISEHNRLYWYRQTLGQGPEFLTYFQNEAQLEKSRLLSDRFSAERPKGSFSTLEIQRTEQGDSAMYLCASSFGRVQETQYFGPGTRLLVL.

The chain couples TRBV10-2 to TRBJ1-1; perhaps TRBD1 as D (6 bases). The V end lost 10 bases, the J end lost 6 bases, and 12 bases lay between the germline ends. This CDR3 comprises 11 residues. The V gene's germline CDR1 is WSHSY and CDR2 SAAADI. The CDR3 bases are TGCGCCACCCTGAAGGGGGCTGAAGCTTTCTTT. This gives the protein CATLKGAEAFF.

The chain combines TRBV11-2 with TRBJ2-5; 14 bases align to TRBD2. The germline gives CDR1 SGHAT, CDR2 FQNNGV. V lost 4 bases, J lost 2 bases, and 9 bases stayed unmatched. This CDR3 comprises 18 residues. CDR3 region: CASSSYPGLAGAQETQYF. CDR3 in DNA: TGTGCCAGCAGCTCGTACCCGGGACTAGCGGGAGCACAAGAGACCCAGTACTTC.

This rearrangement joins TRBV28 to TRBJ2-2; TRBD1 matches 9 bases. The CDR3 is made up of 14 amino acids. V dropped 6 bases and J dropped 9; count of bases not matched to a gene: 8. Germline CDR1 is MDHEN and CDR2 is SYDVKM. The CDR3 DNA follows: TGTGCCAGCAGCGGGGACAGGGTGTCCCGGGAGCTGTTTTTT. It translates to CASSGDRVSRELFF.

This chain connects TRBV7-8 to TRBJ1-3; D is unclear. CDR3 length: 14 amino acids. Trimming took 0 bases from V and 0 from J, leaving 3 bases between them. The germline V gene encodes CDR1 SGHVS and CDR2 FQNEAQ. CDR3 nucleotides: TGTGCCAGCAGCTTAGCCTCCTCTGGAAACACCATATATTTT. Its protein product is CASSLASSGNTIYF.

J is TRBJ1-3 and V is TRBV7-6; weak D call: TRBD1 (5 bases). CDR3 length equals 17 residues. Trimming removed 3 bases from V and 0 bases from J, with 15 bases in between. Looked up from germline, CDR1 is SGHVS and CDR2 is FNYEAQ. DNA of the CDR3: TGTGCCAGCAGCTTGGGACCACAGGTTTCCTCTGGAAACACCATATATTTT. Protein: CASSLGPQVSSGNTIYF. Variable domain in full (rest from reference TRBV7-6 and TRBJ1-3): GAGVSQSPRYKVTKRGQDVALRCDPISGHVSLYWYRQALGQGPEFLTYFNYEAQQDKSGLPNDRFSAERPEGSISTLTIQRTEQRDSAMYRCASSLGPQVSSGNTIYFGEGSWLTVV.

CDR3 bases: TGCGCCAGCAGCTTGTTAGAACGGGAAGAGACCCAGTACTTC. Translated: CASSLLEREETQYF. V usage is TRBV5-1 and J usage is TRBJ2-5; D is ambiguous. This CDR3 has 14 amino acids. Germline CDR1 reads SGHRS; CDR2 reads YFSETQ. V dropped 1 base and J dropped 3 bases, with 10 bases sitting between them.

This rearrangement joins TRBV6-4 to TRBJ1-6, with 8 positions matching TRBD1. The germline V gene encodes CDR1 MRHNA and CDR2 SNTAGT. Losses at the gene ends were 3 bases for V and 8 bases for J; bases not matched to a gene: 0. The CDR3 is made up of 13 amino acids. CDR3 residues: CASSEDRDSPLHF. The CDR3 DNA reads TGTGCCAGCAGTGAGGACAGGGATTCACCCCTCCACTTT.

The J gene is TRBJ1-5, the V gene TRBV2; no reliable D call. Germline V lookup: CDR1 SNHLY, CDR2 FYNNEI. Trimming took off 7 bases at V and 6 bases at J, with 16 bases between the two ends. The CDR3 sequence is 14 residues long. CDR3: CASTRVKVGQPQHF. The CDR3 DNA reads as TGTGCCAGCACACGGGTGAAAGTCGGTCAGCCCCAGCATTTT. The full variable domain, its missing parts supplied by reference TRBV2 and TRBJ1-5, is EPEVTQTPSHQVTQMGQEVILRCVPISNHLYFYWYRQILGQKVEFLVSFYNNEISEKSEIFDDQFSVERPDGSNFTLKIRSTKLEDSAMYFCASTRVKVGQPQHFGDGTRLSIL.

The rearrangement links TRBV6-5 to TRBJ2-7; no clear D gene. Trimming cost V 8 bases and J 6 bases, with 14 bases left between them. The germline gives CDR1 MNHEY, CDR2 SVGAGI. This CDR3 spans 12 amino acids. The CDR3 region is CASFQAPSEQYF. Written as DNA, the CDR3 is TGTGCCAGCTTTCAGGCGCCATCCGAGCAGTACTTC.

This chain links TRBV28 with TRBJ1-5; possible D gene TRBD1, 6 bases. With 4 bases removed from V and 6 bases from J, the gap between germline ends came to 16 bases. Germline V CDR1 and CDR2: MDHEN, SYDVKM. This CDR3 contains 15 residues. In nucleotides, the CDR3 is TGTGCCAGCAGTTGGGGTGCGGGGGCAAGTCAGCCCCAGCATTTT. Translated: CASSWGAGASQPQHF.

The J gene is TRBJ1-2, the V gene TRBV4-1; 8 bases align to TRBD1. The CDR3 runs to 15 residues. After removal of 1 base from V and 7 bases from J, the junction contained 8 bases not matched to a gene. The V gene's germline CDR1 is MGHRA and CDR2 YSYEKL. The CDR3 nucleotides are TGCGCCAGCAGCCAAGGACAGGGGCACGATATTGGCTACACCTTC. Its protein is CASSQGQGHDIGYTF.

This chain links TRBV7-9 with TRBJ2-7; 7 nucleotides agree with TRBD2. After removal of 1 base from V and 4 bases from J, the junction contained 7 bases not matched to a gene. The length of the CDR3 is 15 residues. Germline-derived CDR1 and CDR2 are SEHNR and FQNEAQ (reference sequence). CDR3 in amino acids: CASSLVGGKSYEQYF. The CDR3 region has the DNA TGTGCCAGCAGCTTAGTGGGGGGGAAGAGTTACGAGCAGTACTTC.

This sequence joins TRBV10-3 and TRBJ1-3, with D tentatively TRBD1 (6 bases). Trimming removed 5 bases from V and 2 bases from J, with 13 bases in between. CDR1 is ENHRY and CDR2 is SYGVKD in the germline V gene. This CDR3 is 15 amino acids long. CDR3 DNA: TGTGCCATCAGTCGGGCAGGGGAGCCTGGAAACACCATATATTTT. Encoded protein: CAISRAGEPGNTIYF.

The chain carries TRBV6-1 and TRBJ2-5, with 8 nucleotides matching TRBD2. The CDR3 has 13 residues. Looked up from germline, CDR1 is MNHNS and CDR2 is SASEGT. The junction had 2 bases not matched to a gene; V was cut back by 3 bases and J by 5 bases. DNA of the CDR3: TGTGCCAGCAGTGAGGGACTAGAGGAGACCCAGTACTTC. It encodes CASSEGLEETQYF.

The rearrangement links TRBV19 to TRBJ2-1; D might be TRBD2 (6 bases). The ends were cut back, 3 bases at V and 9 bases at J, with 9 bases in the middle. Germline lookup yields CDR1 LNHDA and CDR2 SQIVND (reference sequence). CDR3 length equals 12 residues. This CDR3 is CASSIGGLEQFF. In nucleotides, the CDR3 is TGTGCCAGTAGTATCGGAGGGCTTGAGCAGTTCTTC.

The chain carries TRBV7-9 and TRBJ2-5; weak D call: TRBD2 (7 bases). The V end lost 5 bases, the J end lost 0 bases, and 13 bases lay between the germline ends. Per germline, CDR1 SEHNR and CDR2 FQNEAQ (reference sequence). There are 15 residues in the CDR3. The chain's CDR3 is CASSPGGLDQETQYF. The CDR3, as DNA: TGTGCCAGCAGCCCCGGGGGGCTGGACCAAGAGACCCAGTACTTC.

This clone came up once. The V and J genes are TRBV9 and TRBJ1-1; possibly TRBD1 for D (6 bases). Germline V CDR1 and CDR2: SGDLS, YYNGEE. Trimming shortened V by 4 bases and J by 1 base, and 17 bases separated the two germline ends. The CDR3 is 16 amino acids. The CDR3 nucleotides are TGTGCCAGCAGCCCCCACCACAGGGTGGGGAACACTGAAGCTTTCTTT. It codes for CASSPHHRVGNTEAFF.